This is a list of T cell receptor beta chains from one sample in a study of beta chain features in type 1 diabetes. The table came from immunoSEQ multiplex PCR; TCRdb's copy has only in-frame clones and leaves some out. The data contain fewer than 900,000 clones, roughly 15% of them singletons. Sequencing was performed on naive CD4+ T cells from blood. All receptors come from a woman aged 18-29 years in good health. Each CDR3 is given with its conserved first and last residue. The D gene is left open where the match is weak. Size values are once, few and many counts, or a class for expanded clones, and some rows have none.

d_call	clone_size	v_call	j_call	cdr3_aa	cdr3_nt
TRBD2	few	TRBV28	TRBJ2-1	CASGRAYNEQFF	TGTGCCAGCGGGAGGGCCTACAATGAGCAGTTCTTC
TRBD2	few	TRBV10-2	TRBJ2-7	CASRTLAGGLEQYF	TGCGCCAGCAGAACCCTAGCGGGAGGGCTCGAGCAGTACTTC
.	.	TRBV6-5	TRBJ2-7	CASSSGTVSGYEQYF	TGTGCCAGCAGTTCCGGGACCGTTAGCGGCTACGAGCAGTACTTC
TRBD2	.	TRBV7-9	TRBJ2-2	CASSYRTSVPGELFF	TGTGCCAGCAGCTACCGGACTAGCGTGCCCGGGGAGCTGTTTTTT
.	.	TRBV7-9	TRBJ1-5	CASSPPTGQPQHF	TGTGCCAGCAGCCCTCCGACCGGTCAGCCCCAGCATTTT
.	few	TRBV18	TRBJ2-5	CASSRALETQYF	TGTGCCAGCTCACGGGCGTTAGAGACCCAGTACTTC
TRBD1	few	TRBV2	TRBJ2-1	CASSRDRGSYNEQFF	TGTGCCAGCAGCAGGGACAGGGGGTCCTACAATGAGCAGTTCTTC
TRBD2	.	TRBV18	TRBJ2-1	CASSPPGLADEQFF	TGTGCCAGCTCACCACCGGGACTAGCGGATGAGCAGTTCTTC
.	few	TRBV13	TRBJ2-3	CASSTRGTDTQYF	TGTGCCAGCAGCACCAGGGGAACAGATACGCAGTATTTT
.	few	TRBV19	TRBJ2-6	CASSRFSGARSGANVLTF	TGTGCCAGTAGCAGATTTTCCGGGGCCCGCTCTGGGGCCAACGTCCTGACTTTC